The 6 T cell receptor beta chains presented below share a single source sample, sequenced in a study of blood T cell repertoires in COVID-19. TCRdb's table, derived via immunoSEQ multiplex PCR, lists solely in-frame clones and lacks some. Here the sample spans around 250,000 clones, roughly four fifths being singletons. The source material was peripheral blood. Receptors were obtained from a man aged 50-60 years with active or convalescent COVID-19.

The CDR3 region has the DNA TGTGCCAGCAGCCAACGAAGGGGTCCTGGAAACACCATATATTTT. This gives the protein CASSQRRGPGNTIYF. J is TRBJ1-3 and V is TRBV14; a weak D match, TRBD1 (5 bases). The germline V and J ends were trimmed by 2 bases and 2 bases, with 10 bases remaining between them. In germline, CDR1 is SGHDN, CDR2 FVKESK. This CDR3 has 15 residues. Full variable domain (rest looked up from reference TRBV14 and TRBJ1-3): EAGVTQFPSHSVIEKGQTVTLRCDPISGHDNLYWYRRVMGKEIKFLLHFVKESKQDESGMPNNRFLAERTGGTYSTLKVQPAELEDSGVYFCASSQRRGPGNTIYFGEGSWLTVV.

The chain carries TRBV2 and TRBJ1-5, with unresolved D. Germline V lookup: CDR1 SNHLY, CDR2 FYNNEI. Trimming stripped 11 bases from V and 7 bases from J, with 18 bases between. The CDR3 runs to 13 residues. CDR3 loop: CASLGDRRQPQHF. CDR3 nucleotide sequence: TGTGCCTCTTTAGGAGATCGGCGGCAGCCCCAGCATTTT.

The V call is TRBV30, the J call TRBJ2-5; D is possibly TRBD1 (5 bases). The germline V and J ends were trimmed by 2 bases and 5 bases, with 9 bases remaining between them. Germline CDR1 reads GTSNPN; CDR2 reads SVGIG (reference sequence). The CDR3 runs to 12 residues. CDR3 in DNA: TGTGCCTGGAGTCTGAAGGGGGAGACCCAGTACTTC. Protein: CAWSLKGETQYF. Full variable domain (missing parts from reference TRBV30 and TRBJ2-5): SQTIHQWPATLVQPVGSPLSLECTVEGTSNPNLYWYRQAAGRGLQLLFYSVGIGQISSEVPQNLSASRPQDRQFILSSKKLLLSDSGFYLCAWSLKGETQYFGPGTRLLVL.

The rearrangement links TRBV5-5 to TRBJ1-1; D is perhaps TRBD1 (5 bases). Germline V gives CDR1 SGHKS, CDR2 YYEKEE (reference sequence). There are 13 residues in the CDR3. Deletions cut 0 bases from V and 8 bases from J, with 11 bases between. CDR3 residues: CASSLAWAGEAFF. In DNA, the CDR3 is TGTGCCAGCAGCTTGGCATGGGCAGGGGAAGCTTTCTTT.

Written as DNA, the CDR3 is TGTGCCAGCAGTGAGAGAGGAGGGACCCAGTACTTC. The encoded protein is CASSERGGTQYF. The chain joins TRBV2 to TRBJ2-5, with TRBD2 as a possible D gene (5 bases). The germline V gene has CDR1 SNHLY and CDR2 FYNNEI. Trimming removed 3 bases from V and 7 bases from J, with 9 bases in between. This CDR3 comprises 12 residues.

The chain couples TRBV19 to TRBJ1-1, with 10 positions matching TRBD1. With 7 bases clipped from V and 7 bases from J, the junction kept 6 bases outside the gene matches. Per germline, CDR1 LNHDA and CDR2 SQIVND (reference sequence). This CDR3 spans 13 amino acids. The CDR3 nucleotides are TGTGCCAGTACCAGGACAGGGGGATTTGAAGCTTTCTTT. Its protein product is CASTRTGGFEAFF.